This is a list of T cell receptor beta chains from one sample in a study of blood T cell repertoires in COVID-19. The data were produced by immunoSEQ multiplex PCR, yet TCRdb's version contains in-frame clones alone and is incomplete. The sample lists over 200,000 clones, 80% to 90% seen once, with less than 2.5% in the top ten. Sequenced: PBMCs or T cells enriched from blood (not recorded which). The receptors originated from a woman aged 50 to 60 who had recovered from COVID-19. Both conserved end residues are part of each CDR3. Each record gives: CDR3 protein, V gene.

CAISDIVEETQYF TRBV10-3
CAISESFSGEGAKNIQYF TRBV10-3
CASSFWTGTEAFF TRBV7-9
CASSRTGNNQPQHF TRBV28
CASSPEGDRLGFPYEQYF TRBV5-1
CASSSDSPDTQYF TRBV19
CASRTHQGTNQPQHF TRBV6-6
CASSRTSPKDEQFF TRBV2
CASSFGGTGGDEQFF TRBV5-1
CASSFSRRTASYNEQFF TRBV27
CASSLEVRNTEAFF TRBV7-9
CASSLWGGYNYGYTF TRBV28
CASSESLGGQGAFF TRBV2
CASSFWGGNYGYTF TRBV5-4
CASSPLELEQYF TRBV28
CASSEDRGTNEKLFF TRBV5-1
CASTSSRTHTNYGYTF TRBV7-9
CASSHSGEGFYEQYF TRBV4-1
CASGTGEDYGYTF TRBV5-1
CASSVAGTTYNEQFF TRBV9
CASSQDRDSYNSPLHF TRBV4-1
CASSVAGTVNEQFF TRBV9